This is a list of T cell receptor beta chains from one sample in a study of metastatic and nonmetastatic thyroid tumors. TCRdb called clones again from the PCR reads with MiXCR. This table has about 15,000 clones, around 20% appearing once. Sequenced input: tumor tissue. The receptors stem from a female donor with papillary thyroid cancer or a benign thyroid nodule (not recorded which). Some clones in this sample may be carry-over from other donors' samples. CDR3s include the opening cysteine and the closing phenylalanine or tryptophan. The D gene is left open where the match is weak. Clone size is shown for a subset of rows, as once, few, many or a class of expanded clone.

>16|TRBV30|TRBJ1-5|TRBD1|many
CAWSPGTGGGNQPQHF
TGTGCCTGGAGTCCCGGGACAGGTGGGGGCAATCAGCCCCAGCATTTT
>17|TRBV30|TRBJ1-3|TRBD1|-
CAWTYSRGQTSGNTIYF
TGTGCCTGGACCTACTCCCGGGGACAGACCTCTGGAAACACCATATATTTT
>15|TRBV7-2|TRBJ1-2|TRBD1|-
CASSLGTGGTYGYTF
TGTGCCAGCAGCCTAGGGACAGGGGGGACCTATGGCTACACCTTC
>15|TRBV20-1|TRBJ1-5|TRBD1|medium-sized
CSARFDRGRGQPQHF
TGCAGTGCTAGATTCGACAGGGGAAGAGGACAGCCCCAGCATTTT
>15|TRBV20-1|TRBJ2-3|-|-
CSAGSSSAPTDTQYF
TGCAGTGCCGGGAGTTCCAGCGCTCCCACAGATACGCAGTATTTT
>13|TRBV6-4|TRBJ1-1|-|medium-sized
CASSVGVNTEAFF
TGTGCCAGCAGTGTGGGGGTGAACACTGAAGCTTTCTTT
>13|TRBV2|TRBJ1-5|-|many
CASRWGGHQPQHF
TGTGCCAGCAGGTGGGGAGGGCATCAGCCCCAGCATTTT
>14|TRBV18|TRBJ1-1|-|medium-sized
CASSPPLTNTEAFF
TGTGCCAGCTCACCACCTTTAACAAACACTGAAGCTTTCTTT
>13|TRBV5-1|TRBJ2-7|-|many
CASSRHSSYEQYF
TGCGCCAGCAGTAGGCACAGCTCCTACGAGCAGTACTTC
>13|TRBV19|TRBJ1-5|-|medium-sized
CASQRVRGQPQHF
TGTGCCAGTCAAAGGGTACGAGGTCAGCCCCAGCATTTT
>16|TRBV5-1|TRBJ1-2|TRBD1|-
CASSPEPGQGVYCYTF
TGCGCCAGCAGCCCGGAACCGGGACAGGGGGTTTATTGCTACACCTTC
>17|TRBV4-1|TRBJ1-5|-|medium-sized
CASSQTGRFDSNQPQHF
TGCGCCAGCAGCCAGACTGGGAGGTTTGATAGCAATCAGCCCCAGCATTTT
>16|TRBV7-9|TRBJ1-5|TRBD1|many
CASSHLGQGGEEPQHF
TGTGCCAGCAGCCACCTGGGACAGGGAGGAGAAGAGCCCCAGCATTTT
>14|TRBV18|TRBJ1-5|-|many
CASSLDIYNQPQHF
TGTGCCAGCTCACTGGACATCTACAATCAGCCCCAGCATTTT
>14|TRBV18|TRBJ2-7|TRBD2|-
CASSRAGGAGEQYF
TGTGCCAGCTCACGGGCGGGGGGAGCCGGCGAGCAGTACTTC
>14|TRBV20-1|TRBJ2-3|-|-
CSVVSGGCTDTQYF
TGCAGTGTAGTGTCGGGCGGATGCACAGATACGCAGTATTTT
>15|TRBV7-9|TRBJ2-7|TRBD1|-
CASSSKVGTDYEQYF
TGTGCCAGCAGCTCAAAAGTCGGGACAGATTACGAGCAGTACTTC
>14|TRBV5-1|TRBJ2-7|-|-
CASSFMSKASEQYF
TGCGCCAGCAGCTTCATGAGTAAGGCATCCGAGCAGTACTTC
>15|TRBV12-3/TRBV12-4|TRBJ2-3|TRBD2|few
CASSPTSGIADTQYF
TGTGCCAGCTCGCCAACTAGCGGGATTGCAGATACGCAGTATTTT
>17|TRBV20-1|TRBJ1-6|-|-
CSAPPIGLSSYNSPLHF
TGCAGTGCTCCCCCCATAGGGCTCAGCTCCTATAATTCACCCCTCCACTTT
>11|TRBV28|TRBJ2-5|-|-
CASSLGETQYF
TGTGCCAGCAGTTTGGGAGAGACCCAGTACTTC
>18|TRBV9|TRBJ1-3|-|many
CASSLPRRGPSSGNTIYF
TGTGCCAGCAGCCTCCCCCGCAGGGGCCCTAGCTCTGGAAACACCATATATTTT
>15|TRBV20-1|TRBJ2-6|TRBD1|-
CSAGTGDSRANVLTF
TGCAGCGCCGGGACAGGAGACTCTCGGGCCAACGTCCTGACTTTC
>12|TRBV6-2/TRBV6-3|TRBJ2-1|-|many
CASSLSAGEQFF
TGTGCCAGCAGTTTGTCCGCGGGTGAGCAGTTCTTC
>15|TRBV6-1|TRBJ2-2|TRBD1|many
CASRRPGQDTGELFF
TGTGCCAGCAGGCGCCCGGGACAGGACACCGGGGAGCTGTTTTTT
>16|TRBV9|TRBJ2-1|-|many
CASSFLAGSSYNEQFF
TGTGCCAGCAGCTTTTTGGCAGGGAGCTCCTACAATGAGCAGTTCTTC
>16|TRBV6-1|TRBJ1-3|TRBD1|few
CASSESDREGGNTIYF
TGTGCCAGCAGTGAATCGGACAGGGAAGGTGGAAACACCATATATTTT
>13|TRBV27|TRBJ1-3|-|medium-sized
CATSDRSGNTIYF
TGTGCCACCTCGGACAGATCTGGAAACACCATATATTTT
>12|TRBV29-1|TRBJ1-1|-|many
CSVGRGNTEAFF
TGCAGCGTGGGGCGGGGGAACACTGAAGCTTTCTTT
>12|TRBV20-1|TRBJ2-7|-|-
CSARPRTYEQYF
TGCAGTGCTAGGCCCAGGACCTACGAGCAGTACTTC
>15|TRBV3-1|TRBJ1-1|-|medium-sized
CASKDTEVMNTEAFF
TGTGCCAGCAAGGACACCGAGGTTATGAACACTGAAGCTTTCTTT
>16|TRBV6-1|TRBJ2-1|TRBD2|few
CASRSYGLADDNEQFF
TGTGCTAGCAGATCATATGGACTAGCGGATGACAATGAGCAGTTCTTC
>14|TRBV6-5|TRBJ1-2|-|-
CSSSYPDRNYGYTF
TGTTCCAGCAGTTACCCCGACAGGAACTATGGCTACACCTTC
>14|TRBV2|TRBJ2-7|TRBD1|many
CASSYGTEALEQYF
TGTGCCAGCAGTTATGGGACAGAGGCTCTGGAGCAGTACTTC
>13|TRBV25-1|TRBJ1-2|TRBD1|medium-sized
CASRKGDSYGYTF
TGTGCCAGCAGGAAGGGGGACAGCTATGGCTACACCTTC
>16|TRBV19|TRBJ1-2|-|few
CASSIDSGRPNYGYTF
TGTGCCAGTAGTATAGATTCGGGTAGGCCCAACTATGGCTACACCTTC
>12|TRBV2|TRBJ2-2|TRBD2|-
CASRGRAGELFF
TGTGCCAGCAGGGGGAGGGCCGGGGAGCTGTTTTTT
>12|TRBV19|TRBJ2-7|-|-
CASSPGAYEQYF
TGTGCCAGTAGTCCGGGGGCCTACGAGCAGTACTTC
>15|TRBV30|TRBJ1-2|TRBD1|-
CALSSGTVNNYCYTF
TGTGCCTTGAGTAGCGGGACAGTGAATAACTATTGCTACACCTTC
>13|TRBV6-1|TRBJ1-2|-|-
CASSEGNWGTYTF
TGTGCCAGCAGTGAAGGGAATTGGGGAACCTACACCTTC
>13|TRBV13|TRBJ1-2|TRBD1|-
CASSRDRSYGYTF
TGTGCCAGCAGCCGGGACAGGTCCTATGGCTACACCTTC